These 29 T cell receptor beta chains were sequenced from one sample in a study of tumor-infiltrating lymphocytes in localized non-small cell lung cancer. Some clones are missing from TCRdb's copy, which holds only in-frame ones; the method was immunoSEQ multiplex PCR. The table lists under 25,000 clones, roughly three fifths of them singletons, with around 5.4% in the top ten. Input material: lung tumor tissue. The receptors shown here come from a human donor with non-small cell lung cancer.

V gene TRBV5-1 combines with J gene TRBJ2-3; no definite D call. This CDR3 spans 16 amino acids. Trimming took 1 base from V and 0 from J, leaving 12 bases between them. Germline V gene lookup returns CDR1 SGHRS and CDR2 YFSETQ. Here the CDR3 DNA reads TGCGCCAGCAGCTTGAATCCAGCAACTAGCACAGATACGCAGTATTTT. Residues: CASSLNPATSTDTQYF.

The rearrangement links TRBV6-4 to TRBJ2-2, with no clear D. The V gene's germline CDR1 is MRHNA and CDR2 SNTAGT. Trimming removed 6 bases from V and 6 bases from J, with 14 bases in between. This CDR3 contains 14 residues. The CDR3 DNA follows: TGTGCCAGCAGCAGGTACACGGGTTCCGGGGAGCTGTTTTTT. It translates to CASSRYTGSGELFF.

The rearrangement uses TRBV13 and TRBJ1-1; 7 bases agree with TRBD1. The germline gives CDR1 PRHDT, CDR2 FYEKMQ (reference sequence). J lost 1 base, V lost 4 bases, and 0 bases had no gene match. The CDR3 is 13 residues long. CDR3 sequence reads: CASSWTGNTEAFF. The CDR3 DNA is TGTGCCAGCAGCTGGACAGGGAACACTGAAGCTTTCTTT.

This clone was seen a single time. The chain combines TRBV6-1 with TRBJ1-5; maybe TRBD1 (5 bases). Germline CDR1 MNHNS, CDR2 SASEGT. V gave up 4 bases and J gave up 3 bases, with 7 bases separating them. CDR3 length: 13 amino acids. The CDR3 coding sequence is TGTGCCAGCAGTGGGGGCGTCAATCAGCCCCAGCATTTT. Translated: CASSGGVNQPQHF.

The chain is built from TRBV5-1 and TRBJ2-1; 7 nucleotides align to TRBD2. This CDR3 comprises 13 residues. V trimming: 7 bases; J trimming: 7 bases; junction bases outside the gene matches: 8. Per the germline V gene, CDR1 is SGHRS and CDR2 is YFSETQ. The CDR3 nucleotides read TGCGCCAGCCGGGGGGTAGGAATGAATGAGCAGTTCTTC. Encoded protein: CASRGVGMNEQFF.

V and J are TRBV5-6 and TRBJ2-3; 9 nucleotides match TRBD2. Germline trimming cut 4 bases from V and 0 bases from J; bases unmatched to any gene: 12. Germline loops: CDR1 SGHDT, CDR2 YYEEEE. CDR3 length: 18 amino acids. CDR3 sequence: CASSPLGGGATSTDTQYF. CDR3 nucleotides: TGTGCCAGCAGCCCCTTGGGCGGGGGGGCAACTAGCACAGATACGCAGTATTTT.

There are a few counts of this clone. This sequence joins TRBV5-1 and TRBJ2-3; the D call may be TRBD1 or TRBD2 (5 bases each). The germline CDR1 and CDR2 sequences are SGHRS and YFSETQ. The V gene lost 2 bases and the J gene lost 6 bases, with 13 bases spanning the gap. The CDR3 totals 14 residues. The CDR3: CASSFGTRQDTQYF. CDR3 DNA: TGCGCCAGCAGCTTCGGGACCCGCCAGGATACGCAGTATTTT.

This clone was found a few times. This chain joins TRBV7-9 and TRBJ1-1; 10 nucleotides align to TRBD1. Unmatched junction bases numbered 5, after V lost 4 bases and J lost 3 bases. CDR3 size: 15 residues. Germline lookup yields CDR1 SEHNR and CDR2 FQNEAQ (reference sequence). The chain's CDR3 is CASSSRGQGDTEAFF. The DNA for the CDR3 is TGTGCCAGCAGCTCCCGAGGACAGGGGGACACTGAAGCTTTCTTT.

The chain couples TRBV6-6 to TRBJ2-7, with D unclear. CDR3 length equals 14 residues. V was clipped by 6 bases and J by 0 bases, with 12 bases between them. Germline lookup yields CDR1 MNHNY and CDR2 SVGAGI (reference sequence). CDR3 coding DNA: TGTGCCAGCAGCCGAACAGCGAGCTCCTACGAGCAGTACTTC. Translated: CASSRTASSYEQYF.

The count of this clone is one. This chain links TRBV4-2 with TRBJ1-4; D may be TRBD1 (6 bases). This CDR3 contains 15 residues. Germline V gene sequence: CDR1 LGHNA, CDR2 YNFKEQ. The germline V and J ends were trimmed by 0 bases and 7 bases, with 12 bases remaining between them. The CDR3 loop is CASSQETGGGEKLFF. The CDR3 bases are TGTGCCAGCAGCCAAGAGACAGGAGGAGGTGAAAAACTGTTTTTT.

The chain couples TRBV20-1 to TRBJ2-5; weak D call: TRBD1 (5 bases). The germline V gene encodes CDR1 DFQATT and CDR2 SNEGSKA (reference sequence). The CDR3 is 11 residues long. In DNA form, the CDR3 reads TGCAGCGCCGACAGAGAGGAGACCCAGTACTTC. As protein: CSADREETQYF.

The table lists this clone with a few counts. The chain joins TRBV4-2 to TRBJ2-5, with 8 nucleotides matching TRBD1. Trimming cost V 1 base and J 1 base; bases outside gene matches: 8. CDR3 length: 17 amino acids. The germline gives CDR1 LGHNA, CDR2 YNFKEQ. The CDR3 sequence is CASSQGALTGGQETQYF. The DNA for the CDR3 is TGTGCCAGCAGCCAAGGGGCTTTAACAGGGGGCCAAGAGACCCAGTACTTC.

This rearrangement joins TRBV5-1 to TRBJ2-1, with 9 bases identical to TRBD2. CDR1 SGHRS and CDR2 YFSETQ come from the germline V gene. The J segment lost 0 bases and the V segment lost 5 bases, leaving 0 bases of the junction unmatched. The CDR3 is 14 amino acids. CDR3 residues: CASSSGSSYNEQFF. In DNA form, the CDR3 reads TGCGCCAGCAGTAGCGGGAGCTCCTACAATGAGCAGTTCTTC.

The chain has TRBV12-5 and TRBJ2-3; D gene unclear. V was pared by 1 base and J by 6 bases, with 11 bases between. Germline V gene sequence: CDR1 LGHNT, CDR2 FRNRAP. This CDR3 contains 14 residues. The CDR3 region has the DNA TGTGCTAGTGGTTTGGGATCAGGCCTGGATACGCAGTATTTT. This encodes CASGLGSGLDTQYF. Full variable domain (outside the CDR3, taken from reference TRBV12-5 and TRBJ2-3): DARVTQTPRHKVTEMGQEVTMRCQPILGHNTVFWYRQTMMQGLELLAYFRNRAPLDDSGMPKDRFSAEMPDATLATLKIQPSEPRDSAVYFCASGLGSGLDTQYFGPGTRLTVL.

The chain uses TRBV6-1 and TRBJ2-2; 7 bases align to TRBD2. After removal of 4 bases from V and 2 bases from J, the junction contained 1 base not matched to a gene. CDR1 is MNHNS, CDR2 SASEGT, per germline. The CDR3 runs 14 residues. The CDR3, as DNA: TGTGCCAGCAGTGGGGACTATAACACCGGGGAGCTGTTTTTT. Its translation: CASSGDYNTGELFF.

There are a few counts of this clone. The V gene is TRBV6-1, the J gene TRBJ2-5; D ambiguous. The CDR3 loop spans 15 amino acids. V was clipped by 8 bases and J by 4 bases, with 20 bases between them. Germline loops: CDR1 MNHNS, CDR2 SASEGT. CDR3 region: CASRSPSRTGETQYF. The CDR3 bases are TGTGCCAGCCGGTCACCCTCGAGGACCGGAGAGACCCAGTACTTC.

The V and J genes are TRBV5-6 and TRBJ2-5, with a possible D match to TRBD1 (5 bases). Germline values: CDR1 SGHDT, CDR2 YYEEEE. Deletions cut 4 bases from V and 5 bases from J, with 15 bases between. This CDR3 contains 14 residues. The CDR3 spells CASSQTQGGETQYF. The CDR3 nucleotides are TGTGCCAGCAGCCAGACCCAGGGTGGGGAGACCCAGTACTTC.

For this clone: The same CDR3 is also encoded by other DNA sequences in this sample. This chain uses TRBV5-6 with TRBJ2-7; D is undetermined. The germline V gene has CDR1 SGHDT and CDR2 YYEEEE. V was shortened by 1 base and J by 3 bases, with 5 bases between the two germline ends. This CDR3 has 12 residues. CDR3 DNA: TGTGCCAGCAGCTTGTGGGGCTACGAGCAGTACTTC. This translates into CASSLWGYEQYF.

The rearrangement joins TRBV7-9 to TRBJ2-5; TRBD2 matches at 9 bases. V gave up 6 bases and J gave up 4 bases; unmatched junction bases: 6. CDR3 size: 14 residues. Germline CDR1 is SEHNR and CDR2 is FQNEAQ (reference sequence). CDR3 sequence (DNA): TGTGCCAGCAGTTTTCTAGCGGGAACAGAGACCCAGTACTTC. This codes for CASSFLAGTETQYF.

The chain uses TRBV7-2 and TRBJ2-7; TRBD1 agrees at 12 bases. The CDR3 is 16 residues long. Germline CDR1 SGHTA, CDR2 FQGNSA. V was pared by 3 bases and J by 5 bases, with 8 bases of the junction left unmatched. The CDR3 DNA follows: TGTGCCAGCAGCTTTTTGGGTGGGACAGGGGGCGACGAGCAGTACTTC. It is translated as CASSFLGGTGGDEQYF.

Worth noting for this clone: One end of the junction does not line up with germline, which may come from a read error. The V call is TRBV29-1, the J call TRBJ1-4; D call uncertain. CDR1 and CDR2 from the germline V gene are SQVTM and ANQGSEA. This CDR3 is 14 amino acids long. The CDR3 DNA is TGCAGCGTCGAAGGCAGCGCAACTAATGAAAAACTGTTTTTT. The encoded protein is CSVEGSATNEKLFF.

The chain combines TRBV5-1 with TRBJ2-1; the match to TRBD1 covers 9 bases. The CDR3 is 16 residues long. The germline V gene has CDR1 SGHRS and CDR2 YFSETQ. Losses at the gene ends were 5 bases for V and 5 bases for J; bases not matched to a gene: 11. CDR3: CASRYRGQGYNNEQFF. The CDR3 DNA reads as TGCGCCAGCAGGTATAGAGGACAGGGGTACAACAATGAGCAGTTCTTC.

The chain recombines TRBV30 with TRBJ2-3, with a tentative D call TRBD2 (6 bases). Germline V lookup: CDR1 GTSNPN, CDR2 SVGIG (reference sequence). V gave up 0 bases and J gave up 3 bases, with 7 bases separating them. This CDR3 has 13 amino acids. Here the CDR3 reads CAWSVGGTDTQYF. The DNA of the CDR3 is TGTGCCTGGAGTGTGGGGGGAACAGATACGCAGTATTTT. The entire variable domain, with the rest obtained from reference TRBV30 and TRBJ2-3, is as follows: SQTIHQWPATLVQPVGSPLSLECTVEGTSNPNLYWYRQAAGRGLQLLFYSVGIGQISSEVPQNLSASRPQDRQFILSSKKLLLSDSGFYLCAWSVGGTDTQYFGPGTRLTVL.

The chain joins TRBV7-2 to TRBJ2-7; D gene unclear. The germline V gene encodes CDR1 SGHTA and CDR2 FQGNSA. The V gene lost 1 base and the J gene lost 5 bases, with 6 bases spanning the gap. The CDR3 runs to 12 residues. The CDR3 loop reads CASSLGPHEQYF. In DNA form, the CDR3 reads TGTGCCAGCAGCTTAGGACCACACGAGCAGTACTTC.

Comments on this clone: At the DNA level, this CDR3 is encoded by other sequences in the same sample as well. This chain uses TRBV6-6 with TRBJ1-1; no clear D. The V end lost 7 bases, the J end lost 7 bases, and 10 bases lay between the germline ends. This CDR3 has 11 residues. Looked up from germline, CDR1 is MNHNY and CDR2 is SVGAGI (reference sequence). CDR3 bases: TGTGCCAGCACACGTGGGGATGAAGCTTTCTTT. Amino acids: CASTRGDEAFF.

This clone is a singleton in its sample. CDR3 region: CASSLAGVDTGELFF. CDR3 in DNA: TGTGCCAGTAGCCTAGCGGGAGTCGACACCGGGGAGCTGTTTTTT. This chain links TRBV19 with TRBJ2-2; the match to TRBD2 covers 10 bases. Germline V CDR1 and CDR2: LNHDA, SQIVND (reference sequence). CDR3 size: 15 residues. Trimming removed 6 bases from V and 3 bases from J; junction bases left unmatched: 4.

The CDR3 coding sequence is TGCGCCAGCAGCCCGAGCGTGGCGAACACTGAAGCTTTCTTT. It yields the protein CASSPSVANTEAFF. The chain employs TRBV5-1 and TRBJ1-1; unclear D gene. Germline lookup yields CDR1 SGHRS and CDR2 YFSETQ. The germline V and J ends were trimmed by 4 bases and 1 base, with 11 bases remaining between them. This CDR3 contains 14 residues.

The chain recombines TRBV5-1 with TRBJ2-2; D is possibly TRBD1 (5 bases). Germline V gives CDR1 SGHRS, CDR2 YFSETQ. The CDR3 spans 15 residues. V shed 4 bases and J shed 2 bases, with 12 bases lying between them. The CDR3: CASSVTAFNTGELFF. For the CDR3, the DNA is TGCGCCAGCAGCGTGACAGCGTTCAACACCGGGGAGCTGTTTTTT.

The V call is TRBV2, the J call TRBJ2-5, with D possibly matching TRBD1 (6 bases). V dropped 5 bases and J dropped 1 base, with 14 bases sitting between them. The CDR3 totals 15 residues. Germline V gene sequence: CDR1 SNHLY, CDR2 FYNNEI. CDR3 coding DNA: TGTGCCAGCAGTCAACCCGGACAGCCCCAAGAGACCCAGTACTTC. Its protein is CASSQPGQPQETQYF. The entire variable domain, with the rest obtained from reference TRBV2 and TRBJ2-5, is as follows: EPEVTQTPSHQVTQMGQEVILRCVPISNHLYFYWYRQILGQKVEFLVSFYNNEISEKSEIFDDQFSVERPDGSNFTLKIRSTKLEDSAMYFCASSQPGQPQETQYFGPGTRLLVL.